This T cell receptor (beta chain) is from a study of graft-versus-host responses after intestinal transplantation. Study-wide background: Recipients had transplants, and these were multivisceral, liver-intestinal, or isolated intestinal. Each patient got anti-thymocyte globulin induction, then tacrolimus and steroids for around three years. Overall study findings and caveats: GvH clone levels peaked in circulation, and this peak was associated with early post-transplant HvG declines.

The length of the CDR3 is 15 residues. Germline V gene lookup returns CDR1 MNHNS and CDR2 SASEGT. The V gene end was trimmed by 0 bases and the J gene end by 3 bases; junction bases not matched to a gene: 5. In the case of this clone: The antigen is undetermined.

Sequencing was performed with immunoSEQ multiplex PCR; in TCRdb, only in-frame clones are kept and a portion is missing. The profile shows about 70,000 clones, approximately 94% of them singletons. The receptor's source is a human donor who received an intestinal transplant. The sample in question was unstimulated CD8+ T cells sorted from spleen or lymph node cells, obtained before intestinal transplant. This sequence joins TRBV6-1 and TRBJ2-7; TRBD1 matches 7 bases. In DNA, the CDR3 is TGTGCCAGCAGTGAAGCGAACGCAGGGGGCTACGAGCAGTACTTC. Its translation is CASSEANAGGYEQYF.